These 21 T cell receptor beta chains share one sample of origin, sequenced in a study of tumor-infiltrating lymphocytes in primary liver carcinoma. TCR beta cDNA was reverse-transcribed from about 500 ng of total RNA. The reaction used a constant-region primer and ProtoScript II reverse transcriptase. Library construction for TCR beta comprised three nested multiplex PCR rounds performed with slightly modified ARM-PCR. A C-beta reverse primer and TRBV1-TRBV30 forward primers served in each of the first two PCR rounds, at 10 cycles apiece. In TCRdb, the multiplex PCR reads were re-called with MiXCR into one record per CDR3 protein. This sample has roughly 100,000 distinct CDR3 sequences, with around two thirds found just once. It was from approximately 20-30 mg of unsorted bulk tissue that RNA and DNA were co-extracted. Sequenced input: liver tumor tissue from sampling region 2. Subset given: tumor region T2, inferior pole. The receptors were sampled from a woman aged 55-75 years with primary liver carcinoma and hepatitis B virus infection.

In the case of this clonotype: Sequence at one end of the junction differs from germline and may be a read error. V is TRBV11-2 and J is TRBJ2-3; TRBD2 aligns across 7 bases. The CDR3 has 16 amino acids. CDR1 SGHAT and CDR2 FQNNGV come from the germline V gene. The CDR3 DNA follows: TGTGCCAGCACCTTAGATAGGGCGGGAGTTACAGATACGCAGTATTTT. It yields the protein CASTLDRAGVTDTQYF.

This clonotype was seen at least ten times. The V call is TRBV5-4, the J call TRBJ1-2; 10 bases fit TRBD1. CDR1 and CDR2 from the germline V gene are SGHNT and YYREEE (reference sequence). V shed 6 bases, J shed 7 bases, and the junction held 9 bases outside the gene matches. CDR3 length: 14 amino acids. CDR3 in DNA: TGTGCCAGCAACCCAGTGGGGACAGGGGTTGGCTACACCTTC. Protein: CASNPVGTGVGYTF.

V usage is TRBV30 and J usage is TRBJ2-1; D uncertain. The V end was cut by 7 bases, the J end by 5 bases, with 18 bases between. Germline CDR1 and CDR2: GTSNPN and SVGIG (reference sequence). The CDR3 is 14 amino acids. CDR3 residues: CALSLSVVHNEQFF. CDR3 DNA sequence: TGTGCCTTGAGCCTAAGCGTGGTACACAATGAGCAGTTCTTC.

This clonotype was recorded a few times. This may come from a read error, since a much larger clone is one base off. The chain employs TRBV7-8 and TRBJ2-6; D tentatively reads TRBD1 or TRBD2 (5 bases each). Germline V lookup: CDR1 SGHVS, CDR2 FQNEAQ. The CDR3 loop spans 16 amino acids. The CDR3: CATAGRTISGANVLIF. CDR3 nucleotide sequence: TGTGCCACTGCGGGCCGTACCATCTCTGGGGCCAACGTCCTGATTTTC.

Many counts were recorded for this clonotype. The chain recombines TRBV12-3 or TRBV12-4 with TRBJ2-3, with D perhaps matching TRBD1 or TRBD2 (5 bases each). The CDR3 spans 12 residues. The germline V and J ends were trimmed by 8 bases and 1 base, with 7 bases remaining between them. CDR3 loop: CASGGGTDTQYF. The CDR3 DNA is TGTGCCAGCGGGGGTGGCACAGATACGCAGTATTTT.

The chain carries TRBV6-1 and TRBJ2-1; tentatively, D is TRBD2 (5 bases). There are 14 residues in the CDR3. Germline V gives CDR1 MNHNS, CDR2 SASEGT. V was pared by 11 bases and J by 4 bases, with 18 bases between. CDR3 sequence reads: CADASGSRYNEQFF. DNA for the CDR3: TGTGCCGACGCTAGTGGGAGTCGGTACAATGAGCAGTTCTTC.

This sequence joins TRBV5-4 and TRBJ2-1, with no clear D. The DNA end favors TRBJ2-5, so the J call may be wrong. The CDR3 sequence is 13 residues long. Germline CDR1 is SGHNT and CDR2 is YYREEE (reference sequence). The CDR3 protein is CDSSTPGQETQYF. CDR3 nucleotides: TGTGATAGCAGCACACCGGGTCAAGAGACCCAGTACTTC.

The genes are TRBV20-1 and TRBJ2-7, with a tentative D call TRBD2 (6 bases). This CDR3 contains 14 residues. Between the trimmed V and J ends, which lost 2 bases and 4 bases, there was a span of 15 bases. CDR1 and CDR2 from the germline V gene are DFQATT and SNEGSKA (reference sequence). CDR3 protein: CSARPGVSVYEQYF. The CDR3 DNA is TGCAGTGCTAGACCGGGAGTATCGGTTTACGAGCAGTACTTC.

About this clonotype itself: A read error is possible here, since a much larger clone lies one base away. This chain uses TRBV5-1 with TRBJ1-1, with TRBD1 matching over 10 bases. Germline V lookup: CDR1 SGHRS, CDR2 YFSETQ. The CDR3 extends over 14 amino acids. The junction had 7 bases not matched to a gene; V was cut back by 6 bases and J by 5 bases. The CDR3 here is CASNWGQGRTEAFF. The CDR3, as DNA: TGCGCCAGCAACTGGGGACAGGGGCGGACTGAAGCTTTCTTT.

There are a few counts of this clonotype. V is TRBV28 and J is TRBJ2-3; tentatively, D is TRBD1 (6 bases). The CDR3 has 16 residues. The germline CDR1 and CDR2 sequences are MDHEN and SYDVKM. V lost 6 bases and J 2 bases, leaving 18 bases between the germline ends. CDR3 residues: CASSTWGRALTDTQYF. In DNA form, the CDR3 reads TGTGCCAGCAGCACCTGGGGGCGGGCCCTCACAGATACGCAGTATTTT.

Turning to this clonotype: Relative to the germline gene, one junction end is altered; a read error may explain this. The chain is built from TRBV11-3 and TRBJ2-1; TRBD2 might be the D (6 bases). CDR1 SGHNT and CDR2 YENEEA come from the germline V gene. The CDR3 consists of 16 residues. This chain's CDR3 is CVSSPRLVGNRNEQFF. In DNA form, the CDR3 reads TGTGTCAGCAGCCCCCGACTAGTGGGAAATAGGAATGAGCAGTTCTTC.

The gene calls are TRBV27 and TRBJ1-4, with a possible D match to TRBD1 (6 bases). V was cut by 3 bases and J by 3 bases, with 14 bases left in between. The germline V gene encodes CDR1 MNHEY and CDR2 SMNVEV (reference sequence). This CDR3 has 16 amino acids. The CDR3 spells CASSFTAGAPNEKLFF. The DNA of the CDR3 is TGTGCCAGCAGTTTTACCGCAGGGGCCCCTAATGAAAAACTGTTTTTT.

A word on this clonotype: Just one base apart from a much larger clone, this may be a read error. The chain employs TRBV14 and TRBJ2-2; 7 bases line up with TRBD2. The germline V gene encodes CDR1 SGHDN and CDR2 FVKESK. This CDR3 is built from 15 residues. CDR3 amino acids: CANSQYGGRTGELFF. The CDR3 DNA reads as TGTGCCAACAGCCAATACGGGGGGAGGACCGGGGAGCTGTTTTTT. The variable domain in full, completed from reference TRBV14 and TRBJ2-2, reads EAGVTQFPSHSVIEKGQTVTLRCDPISGHDNLYWYRRVMGKEIKFLLHFVKESKQDESGMPNNRFLAERTGGTYSTLKVQPAELEDSGVYFCANSQYGGRTGELFFGEGSRLTVL.

A note on this clonotype: A clone one base away is much larger, so this may be a read error. The rearrangement links TRBV5-1 to TRBJ1-1, with D possibly being TRBD1 (6 bases). The CDR3 runs 15 residues. Trimming left V 4 bases short and J 3 bases short, with 16 bases between. Per the germline V gene, CDR1 is SGHRS and CDR2 is YFSETQ. The CDR3 loop reads CASSGYRASYTEAFF. CDR3 sequence (DNA): TGCGCCAGCAGCGGGTACAGGGCGAGTTACACTGAAGCTTTCTTT.

Regarding this clonotype: Being one base from a much bigger clone, this may be a read error. The chain links TRBV7-8 to TRBJ2-3; 7 bases are shared with TRBD1. The DNA matches TRBJ1-5 better at its end, which makes the J call doubtful. The CDR3 has 15 amino acids. The germline gives CDR1 SGHVS, CDR2 FQNEAQ. CDR3 in DNA: TGTGCCAGCAGCTTAATCCCAGGGGGGACAGATACGCAGCATTTT. This translates into CASSLIPGGTDTQHF.

Points on this clonotype: Compared with germline, one end of the junction differs, possibly owing to a read error. V usage is TRBV11-2 and J usage is TRBJ2-3; possibly TRBD1 for D (6 bases). CDR1 is SGHAT and CDR2 is FQNNGV in the germline V gene. The CDR3 has 17 residues. The CDR3 DNA reads as TGTGCCAGCGGCTTAGGGGGAATAACGTACACGTCAGATATGCAGTATTTT. Translating gives CASGLGGITYTSDMQYF.

To note about this clonotype: The CDR3 ends on some other residue instead of the conserved phenylalanine or tryptophan, so this is likely a read error. No DNA is shown, since the ends of the CDR3 on it are uncertain; the CDR3 is the one TCRdb lists. This chain's CDR3 is CASSLVAYAFYVL. The chain couples TRBV11-2 to TRBJ1-1. The V gene's germline CDR1 is SGHAT and CDR2 FQNNGV. Ends included, the CDR3 has 13 residues.

This chain uses TRBV6-5 with TRBJ1-1; D call uncertain. V was shortened by 4 bases and J by 5 bases, with 20 bases between the two germline ends. CDR1 and CDR2 (germline): MNHEY, SVGAGI. There are 16 residues in the CDR3. The CDR3 DNA reads as TGTGCCAGCAGTTCCCCAAGACGGGGTGCAGCTACTGAAGCTTTCTTT. Its protein is CASSSPRRGAATEAFF.

This clonotype was seen once. The chain couples TRBV11-3 to TRBJ2-1, with 7 bases lining up with TRBD2. CDR3 length: 17 amino acids. CDR1 is SGHNT and CDR2 is YENEEA in the germline V gene. CDR3 sequence reads: CEGSLGRGEWGVDEQFF. DNA for the CDR3: TGTGAGGGCAGCTTAGGTCGGGGGGAGTGGGGTGTCGATGAGCAGTTCTTC. Full variable domain (remainder filled in from reference TRBV11-3 and TRBJ2-1): EAGVVQSPRYKIIEKKQPVAFWCNPISGHNTLYWYLQNLGQGPELLIRYENEEAVDDSQLPKDRFSAERLKGVDSTLKIQPAELGDSAVYLCEGSLGRGEWGVDEQFFGPGTRLTVL.

V is TRBV20-1 and J is TRBJ1-2, with no clear D. The CDR3 is 13 amino acids. The V end lost 7 bases, the J end lost 4 bases, and 16 bases lay between the germline ends. Per the germline V gene, CDR1 is DFQATT and CDR2 is SNEGSKA (reference sequence). The CDR3, as DNA: TGCAGTGGGAGCGCGGGCAAGGGCTATGGCTACACCTTC. Amino acid sequence: CSGSAGKGYGYTF.

For this clonotype: The junction and the germline gene differ at one end; a read error may be behind it. The chain employs TRBV11-2 and TRBJ2-3, with no clear D. The CDR3 is 13 amino acids. Per the germline V gene, CDR1 is SGHAT and CDR2 is FQNNGV. In DNA form, the CDR3 reads TGTGCCAGCAGCCTGCGACGTGGGGATACGCAGTATTTC. Amino acid sequence: CASSLRRGDTQYF.